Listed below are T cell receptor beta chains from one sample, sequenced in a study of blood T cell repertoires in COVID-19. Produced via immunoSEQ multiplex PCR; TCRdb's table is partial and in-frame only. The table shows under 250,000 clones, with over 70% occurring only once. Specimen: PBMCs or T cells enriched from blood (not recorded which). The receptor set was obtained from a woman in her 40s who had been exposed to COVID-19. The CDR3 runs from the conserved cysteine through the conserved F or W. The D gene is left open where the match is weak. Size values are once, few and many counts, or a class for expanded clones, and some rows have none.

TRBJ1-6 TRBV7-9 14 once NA TGTGCCAGCAGCCATCAGGGTAGGAGTTCACCCCTCCACTTT CASSHQGRSSPLHF
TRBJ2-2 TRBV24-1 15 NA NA TGTGCCACCAGTGACCCCAGTACAAACACCGGGGAGCTGTTTTTT CATSDPSTNTGELFF
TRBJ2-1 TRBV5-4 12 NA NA TGTGCCAGCACGGGTCGATACAATGAGCAGTTCTTC CASTGRYNEQFF
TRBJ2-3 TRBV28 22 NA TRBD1 TGTGCCAGCAGTCTGCCAATCCAGAAAGGGACAGGGTCTCATCCTAGCACAGATACGCAGTATTTT CASSLPIQKGTGSHPSTDTQYF
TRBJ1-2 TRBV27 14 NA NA TGTGCCAGCAGTAGGGGCCTAGCTAACTATGGCTACACCTTC CASSRGLANYGYTF
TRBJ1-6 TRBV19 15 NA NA TGTGCCAGTAGGCCGACTGGGAGCGATAATTCACCCCTCCACTTT CASRPTGSDNSPLHF
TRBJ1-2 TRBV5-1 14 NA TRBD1 TGTGCCAGCAGGTATGACAGGGGTGGATATGGCTACACCTTC CASRYDRGGYGYTF
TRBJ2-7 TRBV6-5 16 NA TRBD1 TGTGCCAGCAGTTCTAGGACCGGGACAGGAGTTTACGAGCAGTACTTC CASSSRTGTGVYEQYF
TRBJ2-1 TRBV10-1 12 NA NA TGCGCCAGCAGTGAGGGGGAGACAGAGCAGTTCTTC CASSEGETEQFF
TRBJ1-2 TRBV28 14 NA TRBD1 TGTGCCAGCAGTTCCGGGACAGGGTCAGGGGGCTACACCTTC CASSSGTGSGGYTF